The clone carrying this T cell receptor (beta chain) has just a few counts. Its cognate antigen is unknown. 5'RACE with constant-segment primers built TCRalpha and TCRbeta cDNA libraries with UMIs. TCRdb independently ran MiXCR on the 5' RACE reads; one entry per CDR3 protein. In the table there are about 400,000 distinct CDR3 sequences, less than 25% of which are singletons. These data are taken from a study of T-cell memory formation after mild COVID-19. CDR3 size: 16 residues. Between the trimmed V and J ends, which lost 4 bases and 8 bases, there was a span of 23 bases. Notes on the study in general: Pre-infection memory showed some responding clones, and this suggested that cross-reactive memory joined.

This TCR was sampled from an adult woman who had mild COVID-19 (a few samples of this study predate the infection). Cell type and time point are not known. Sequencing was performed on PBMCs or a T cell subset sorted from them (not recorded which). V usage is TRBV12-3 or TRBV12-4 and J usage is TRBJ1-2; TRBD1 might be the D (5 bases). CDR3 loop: CASSSGTRPVFFGYTF. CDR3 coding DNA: TGTGCCAGCAGTTCCGGGACCCGTCCTGTTTTTTTCGGCTACACCTTC.